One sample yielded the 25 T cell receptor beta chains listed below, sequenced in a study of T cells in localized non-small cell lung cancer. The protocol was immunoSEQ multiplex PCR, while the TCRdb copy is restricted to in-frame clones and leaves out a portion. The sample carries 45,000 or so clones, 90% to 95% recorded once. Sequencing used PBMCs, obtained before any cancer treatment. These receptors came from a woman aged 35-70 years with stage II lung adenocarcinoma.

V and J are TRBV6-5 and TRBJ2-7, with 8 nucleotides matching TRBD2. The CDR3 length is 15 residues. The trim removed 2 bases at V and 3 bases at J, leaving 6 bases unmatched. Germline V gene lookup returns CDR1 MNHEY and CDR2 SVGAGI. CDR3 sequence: CASSYVSGSNYEQYF. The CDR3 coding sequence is TGTGCCAGCAGTTACGTGAGCGGGAGTAACTACGAGCAGTACTTC.

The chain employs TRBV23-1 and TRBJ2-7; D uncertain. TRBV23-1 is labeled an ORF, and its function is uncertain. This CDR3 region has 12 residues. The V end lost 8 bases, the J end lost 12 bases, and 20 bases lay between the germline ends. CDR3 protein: CASGPPVLQGYF. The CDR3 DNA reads TGCGCCAGCGGCCCTCCGGTCCTACAAGGGTACTTC.

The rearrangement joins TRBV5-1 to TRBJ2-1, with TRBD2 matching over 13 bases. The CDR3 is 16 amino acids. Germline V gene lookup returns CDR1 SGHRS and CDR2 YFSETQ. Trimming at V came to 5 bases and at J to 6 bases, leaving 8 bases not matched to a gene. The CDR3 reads CASSQTSGRGFNEQFF. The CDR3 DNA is TGCGCCAGCAGTCAAACTAGCGGGAGGGGGTTCAATGAGCAGTTCTTC.

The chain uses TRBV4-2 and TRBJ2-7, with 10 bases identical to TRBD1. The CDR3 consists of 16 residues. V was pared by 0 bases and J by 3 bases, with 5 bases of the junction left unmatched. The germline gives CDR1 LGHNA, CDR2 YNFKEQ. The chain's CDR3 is CASSQDLRDRGYEQYF. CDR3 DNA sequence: TGTGCCAGCAGCCAAGACCTCCGGGACAGGGGCTACGAGCAGTACTTC.

CDR3 residues: CASSLNTGGAYNEQFF. CDR3 DNA: TGTGCCAGCAGCTTAAACACAGGGGGCGCCTACAATGAGCAGTTCTTC. This chain uses TRBV7-3 with TRBJ2-1; TRBD1 aligns across 9 bases. The CDR3 length is 16 residues. Germline CDR1 reads SGHTA; CDR2 reads FQGTGA. The trim removed 1 base at V and 2 bases at J, leaving 3 bases unmatched. Drawing the rest from reference TRBV7-3 and TRBJ2-1, the complete variable domain is GAGVSQTPSNKVTEKGKYVELRCDPISGHTALYWYRQSLGQGPEFLIYFQGTGAADDSGLPNDRFFAVRPEGSVSTLKIQRTERGDSAVYLCASSLNTGGAYNEQFFGPGTRLTVL.

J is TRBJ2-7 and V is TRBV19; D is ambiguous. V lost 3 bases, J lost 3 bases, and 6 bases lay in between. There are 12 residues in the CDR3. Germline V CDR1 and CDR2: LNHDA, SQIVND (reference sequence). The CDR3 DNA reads TGTGCCAGTAGTATCCTGGGCTACGAGCAGTACTTC. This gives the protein CASSILGYEQYF.

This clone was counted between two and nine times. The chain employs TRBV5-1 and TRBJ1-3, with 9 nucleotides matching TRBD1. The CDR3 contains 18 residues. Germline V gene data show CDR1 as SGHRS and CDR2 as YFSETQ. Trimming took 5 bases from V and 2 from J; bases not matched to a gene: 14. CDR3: CASSYIPGTGNAGNTIYF. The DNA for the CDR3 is TGCGCCAGCAGTTACATCCCCGGGACAGGGAACGCTGGAAACACCATATATTTT.

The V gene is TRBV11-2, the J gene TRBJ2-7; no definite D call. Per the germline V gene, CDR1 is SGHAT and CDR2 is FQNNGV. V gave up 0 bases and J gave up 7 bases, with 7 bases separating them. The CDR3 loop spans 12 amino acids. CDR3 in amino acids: CASSLDRWEQYF. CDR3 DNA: TGTGCCAGCAGCTTAGATCGGTGGGAGCAGTACTTC.

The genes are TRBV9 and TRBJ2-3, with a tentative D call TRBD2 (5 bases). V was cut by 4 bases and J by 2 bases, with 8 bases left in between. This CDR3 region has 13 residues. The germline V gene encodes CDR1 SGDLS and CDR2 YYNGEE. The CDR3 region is CASSWTATDTQYF. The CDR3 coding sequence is TGTGCCAGCAGCTGGACTGCCACAGATACGCAGTATTTT.

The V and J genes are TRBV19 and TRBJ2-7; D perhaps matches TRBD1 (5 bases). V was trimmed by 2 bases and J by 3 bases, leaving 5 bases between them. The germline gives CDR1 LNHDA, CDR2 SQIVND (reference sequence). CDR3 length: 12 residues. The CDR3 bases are TGTGCCAGTAGTATACAGGGCTACGAGCAGTACTTC. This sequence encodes CASSIQGYEQYF. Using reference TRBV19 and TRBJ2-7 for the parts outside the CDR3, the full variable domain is DGGITQSPKYLFRKEGQNVTLSCEQNLNHDAMYWYRQDPGQGLRLIYYSQIVNDFQKGDIAEGYSVSREKKESFPLTVTSAQKNPTAFYLCASSIQGYEQYFGPGTRLTVT.

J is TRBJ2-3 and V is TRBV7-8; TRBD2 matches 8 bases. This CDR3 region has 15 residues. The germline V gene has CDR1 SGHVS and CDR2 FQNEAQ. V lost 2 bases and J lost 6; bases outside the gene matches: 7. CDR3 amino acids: CASSLIGGARDTQYF. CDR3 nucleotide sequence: TGTGCCAGCAGCTTAATCGGGGGGGCCAGGGATACGCAGTATTTT.

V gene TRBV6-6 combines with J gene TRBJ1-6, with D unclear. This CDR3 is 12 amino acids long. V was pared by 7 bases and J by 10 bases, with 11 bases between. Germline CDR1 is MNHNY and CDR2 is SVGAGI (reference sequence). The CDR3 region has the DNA TGTGCCAGCACTAACCTTGGCTCACCCCTCCACTTT. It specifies CASTNLGSPLHF.

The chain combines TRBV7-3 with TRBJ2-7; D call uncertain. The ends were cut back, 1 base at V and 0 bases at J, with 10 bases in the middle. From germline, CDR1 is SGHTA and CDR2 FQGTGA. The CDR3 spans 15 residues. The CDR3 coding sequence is TGTGCCAGCAGCTTAAAAGCCGGCAGCTCCTACGAGCAGTACTTC. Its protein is CASSLKAGSSYEQYF.

CDR3 DNA: TGTGCCAGCAGCTTCCCGACTAGCGGGAGTGACGACGAGCAGTACTTC. It translates to CASSFPTSGSDDEQYF. V and J are TRBV11-2 and TRBJ2-7; 12 nucleotides align to TRBD2. In germline, CDR1 is SGHAT, CDR2 FQNNGV. The CDR3 has 16 amino acids. After removal of 3 bases from V and 5 bases from J, the junction contained 8 bases not matched to a gene.

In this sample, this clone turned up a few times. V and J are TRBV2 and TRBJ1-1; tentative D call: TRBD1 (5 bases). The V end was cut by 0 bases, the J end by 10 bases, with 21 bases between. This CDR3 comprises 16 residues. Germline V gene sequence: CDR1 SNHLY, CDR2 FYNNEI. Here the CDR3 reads CASSEARGQGAIGAFF. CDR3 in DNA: TGTGCCAGCAGTGAAGCTAGAGGGCAGGGAGCTATCGGAGCTTTCTTT.

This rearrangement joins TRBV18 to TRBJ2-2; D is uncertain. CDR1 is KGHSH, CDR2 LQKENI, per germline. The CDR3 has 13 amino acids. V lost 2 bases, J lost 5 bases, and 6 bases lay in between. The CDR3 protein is CASSPGTTGELFF. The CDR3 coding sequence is TGTGCCAGCTCACCAGGAACTACCGGGGAGCTGTTTTTT.

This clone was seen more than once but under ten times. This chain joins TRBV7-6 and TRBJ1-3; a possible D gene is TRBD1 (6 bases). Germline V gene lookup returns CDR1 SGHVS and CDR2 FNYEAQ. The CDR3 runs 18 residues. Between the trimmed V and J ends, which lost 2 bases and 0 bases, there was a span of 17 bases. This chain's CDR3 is CASSLRGGTTPSGNTIYF. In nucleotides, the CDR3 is TGTGCCAGCAGCTTAAGGGGGGGCACCACCCCCTCTGGAAACACCATATATTTT.

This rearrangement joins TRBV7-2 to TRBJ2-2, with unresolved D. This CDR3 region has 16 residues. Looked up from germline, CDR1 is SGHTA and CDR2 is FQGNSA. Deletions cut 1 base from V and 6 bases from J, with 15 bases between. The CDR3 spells CASSLGQMVVPGELFF. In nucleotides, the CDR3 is TGTGCCAGCAGCTTAGGGCAGATGGTGGTCCCCGGGGAGCTGTTTTTT.

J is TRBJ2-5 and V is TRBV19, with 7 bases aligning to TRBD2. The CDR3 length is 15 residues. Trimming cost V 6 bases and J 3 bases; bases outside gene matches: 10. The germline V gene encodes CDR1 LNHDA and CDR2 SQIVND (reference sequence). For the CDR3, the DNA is TGTGCCAGTAGCCATATCCGGCTAGCGGAAGAGACCCAGTACTTC. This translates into CASSHIRLAEETQYF.

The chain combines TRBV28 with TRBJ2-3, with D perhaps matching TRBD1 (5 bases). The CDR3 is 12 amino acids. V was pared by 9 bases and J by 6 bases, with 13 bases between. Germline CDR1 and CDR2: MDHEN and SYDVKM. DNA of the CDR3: TGTGCCAGTCAAGTAGGGGTGGATACGCAGTATTTT. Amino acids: CASQVGVDTQYF.

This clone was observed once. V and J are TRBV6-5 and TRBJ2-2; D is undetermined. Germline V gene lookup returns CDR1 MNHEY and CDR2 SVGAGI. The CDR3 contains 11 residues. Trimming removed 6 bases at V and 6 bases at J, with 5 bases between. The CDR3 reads CASRAAGELFF. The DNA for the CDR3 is TGTGCCAGCAGAGCTGCCGGGGAGCTGTTTTTT.

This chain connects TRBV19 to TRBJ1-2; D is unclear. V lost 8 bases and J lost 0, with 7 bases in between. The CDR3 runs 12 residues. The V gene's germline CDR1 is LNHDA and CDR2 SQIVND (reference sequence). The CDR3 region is CASEGANYGYTF. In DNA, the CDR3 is TGTGCCAGTGAGGGAGCTAACTATGGCTACACCTTC.

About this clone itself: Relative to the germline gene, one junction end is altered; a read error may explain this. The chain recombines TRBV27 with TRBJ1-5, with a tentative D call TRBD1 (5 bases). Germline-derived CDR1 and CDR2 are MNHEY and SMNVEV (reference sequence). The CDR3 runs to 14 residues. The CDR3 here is CASSSQGSDQPQHF. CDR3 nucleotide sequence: TGTGCCAGCAGTTCTCAGGGTAGCGATCAGCCCCAGCATTTT.

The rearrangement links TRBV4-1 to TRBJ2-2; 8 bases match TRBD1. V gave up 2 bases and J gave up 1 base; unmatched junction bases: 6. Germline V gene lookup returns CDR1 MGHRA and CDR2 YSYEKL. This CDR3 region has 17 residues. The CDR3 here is CASSQHGGQGNTGELFF. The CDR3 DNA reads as TGCGCCAGCAGCCAACATGGCGGACAGGGGAACACCGGGGAGCTGTTTTTT.

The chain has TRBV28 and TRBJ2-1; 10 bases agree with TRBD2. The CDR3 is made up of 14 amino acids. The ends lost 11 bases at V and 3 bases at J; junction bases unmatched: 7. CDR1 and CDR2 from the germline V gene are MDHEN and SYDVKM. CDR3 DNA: TGTGCCTCCTCTCTAGCGGGGGACTACAATGAGCAGTTCTTC. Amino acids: CASSLAGDYNEQFF.